This entry is about one T cell receptor beta chain. Measured with immunoSEQ multiplex PCR; TCRdb has only the in-frame clones, and not every one. There are about 16,000 clones in the sample; just over 85% occur only once, and roughly 5.5% lies in the top ten. Germline V gene data show CDR1 as WSHSY and CDR2 as SAAADI. This CDR3 has 15 amino acids. Trimming stripped 4 bases from V and 7 bases from J, with 17 bases between. This record comes from a study of T cell repertoires in ileal Crohn's disease. The gene calls are TRBV10-2 and TRBJ2-1; weak D call: TRBD2 (5 bases). Sequencing was carried out using ileal tissue. The sequence was collected from an adult with Crohn's disease. DNA for the CDR3: TGCGCCAGCAGTGGAGGAAGCGGATCCGGAAATGAGCAGTTCTTC. Amino acids: CASSGGSGSGNEQFF.